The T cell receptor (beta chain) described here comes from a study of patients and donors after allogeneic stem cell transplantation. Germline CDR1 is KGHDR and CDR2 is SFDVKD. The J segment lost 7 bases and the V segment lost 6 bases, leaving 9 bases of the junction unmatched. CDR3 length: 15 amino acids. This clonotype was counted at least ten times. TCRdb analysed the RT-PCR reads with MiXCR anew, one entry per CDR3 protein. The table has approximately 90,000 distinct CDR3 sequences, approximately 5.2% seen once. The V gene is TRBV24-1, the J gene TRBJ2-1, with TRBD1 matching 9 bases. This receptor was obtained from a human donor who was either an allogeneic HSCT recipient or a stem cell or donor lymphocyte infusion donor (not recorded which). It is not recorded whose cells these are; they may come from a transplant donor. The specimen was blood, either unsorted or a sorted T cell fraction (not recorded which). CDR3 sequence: CATSSGQGASNEQFF. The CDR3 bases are TGTGCCACCAGTTCGGGACAGGGAGCGTCAAATGAGCAGTTCTTC.